The clone carrying this T cell receptor beta chain was seen more than once but under ten times. The CDR3 covers 14 residues. Germline V gene lookup returns CDR1 SGHTA and CDR2 FQGNSA. V dropped 0 bases and J dropped 2 bases, with 7 bases sitting between them. The data were taken from a study of blood T cell repertoires in COVID-19. Clones were sequenced by immunoSEQ multiplex PCR, and TCRdb holds only the in-frame ones, with some missing. The sample holds about 140,000 clones; 85% to 90% are singletons and the top ten take less than 3%. Sample: peripheral blood. The chain recombines TRBV7-2 with TRBJ2-5; no firm D call. The clonotype was recovered from a man aged 60 to 69 with active or convalescent COVID-19. The CDR3 nucleotides read TGTGCCAGCAGCTTAGCGATCGGGCAAGAGACCCAGTACTTC. It translates to CASSLAIGQETQYF.